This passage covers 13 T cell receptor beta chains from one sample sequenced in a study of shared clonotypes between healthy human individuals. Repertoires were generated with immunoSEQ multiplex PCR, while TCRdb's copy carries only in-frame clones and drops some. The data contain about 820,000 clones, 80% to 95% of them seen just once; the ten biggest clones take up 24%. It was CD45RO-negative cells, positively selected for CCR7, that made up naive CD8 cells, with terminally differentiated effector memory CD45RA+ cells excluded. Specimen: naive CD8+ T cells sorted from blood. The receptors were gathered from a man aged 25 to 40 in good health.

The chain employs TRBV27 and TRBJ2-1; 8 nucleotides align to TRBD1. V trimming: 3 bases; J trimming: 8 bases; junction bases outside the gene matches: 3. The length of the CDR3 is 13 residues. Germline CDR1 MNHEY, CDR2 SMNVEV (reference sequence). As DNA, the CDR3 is TGTGCCAGCAGTTTCCGACAGGGGCATGAGCAGTTCTTC. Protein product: CASSFRQGHEQFF.

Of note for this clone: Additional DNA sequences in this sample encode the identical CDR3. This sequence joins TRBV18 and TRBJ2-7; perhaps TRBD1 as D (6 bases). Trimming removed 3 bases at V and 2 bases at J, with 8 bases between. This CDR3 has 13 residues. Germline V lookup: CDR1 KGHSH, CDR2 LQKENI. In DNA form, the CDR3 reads TGTGCCAGCTCACCGGGGGCAGCCTACGAGCAGTACTTC. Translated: CASSPGAAYEQYF.

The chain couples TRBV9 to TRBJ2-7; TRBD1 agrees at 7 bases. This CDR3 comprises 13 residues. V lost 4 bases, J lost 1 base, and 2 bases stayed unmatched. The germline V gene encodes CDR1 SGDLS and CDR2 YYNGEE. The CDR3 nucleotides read TGTGCCAGCAGCCGGGACAGTTCCTACGAGCAGTACTTC. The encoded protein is CASSRDSSYEQYF.

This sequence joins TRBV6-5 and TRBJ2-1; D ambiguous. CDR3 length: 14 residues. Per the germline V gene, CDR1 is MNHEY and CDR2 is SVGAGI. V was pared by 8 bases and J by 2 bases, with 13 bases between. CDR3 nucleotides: TGTGCCAGCGGGTGGCCGCTTCCCTACAATGAGCAGTTCTTC. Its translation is CASGWPLPYNEQFF.

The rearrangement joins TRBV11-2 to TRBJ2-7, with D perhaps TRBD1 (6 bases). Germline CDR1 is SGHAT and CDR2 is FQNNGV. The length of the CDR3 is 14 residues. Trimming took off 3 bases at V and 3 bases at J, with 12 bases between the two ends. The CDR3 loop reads CASSFAGVNYEQYF. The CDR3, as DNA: TGTGCCAGCAGCTTCGCAGGGGTAAACTACGAGCAGTACTTC.

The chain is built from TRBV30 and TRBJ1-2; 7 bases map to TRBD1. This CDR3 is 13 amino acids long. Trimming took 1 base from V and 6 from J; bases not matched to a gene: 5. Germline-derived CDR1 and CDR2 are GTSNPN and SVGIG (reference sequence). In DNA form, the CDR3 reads TGTGCCTGGAGTGCTGGGACAGTAGATGGCTACACCTTC. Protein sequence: CAWSAGTVDGYTF.

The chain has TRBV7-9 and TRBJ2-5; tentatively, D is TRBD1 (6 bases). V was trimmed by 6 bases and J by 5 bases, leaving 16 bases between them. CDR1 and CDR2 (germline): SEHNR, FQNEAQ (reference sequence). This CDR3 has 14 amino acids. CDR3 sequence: CASSLQGSWETQYF. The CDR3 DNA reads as TGTGCCAGCAGTCTACAGGGTTCATGGGAGACCCAGTACTTC.

The CDR3 protein is CASSFWREGLNEQFF. The CDR3 nucleotides are TGTGCCAGCAGTTTTTGGCGGGAGGGCCTCAATGAGCAGTTCTTC. The V and J genes are TRBV28 and TRBJ2-1; the match to TRBD2 covers 9 bases. With V trimmed by 3 bases and J by 6 bases, 6 bases remained unmatched. The CDR3 covers 15 residues. Germline-derived CDR1 and CDR2 are MDHEN and SYDVKM.

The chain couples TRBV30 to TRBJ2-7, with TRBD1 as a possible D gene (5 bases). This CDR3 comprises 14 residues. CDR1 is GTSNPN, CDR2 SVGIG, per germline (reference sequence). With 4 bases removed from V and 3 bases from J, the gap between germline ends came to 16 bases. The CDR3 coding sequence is TGTGCCTGGACCTTAACAGGCAGACACTACGAGCAGTACTTC. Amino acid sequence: CAWTLTGRHYEQYF.

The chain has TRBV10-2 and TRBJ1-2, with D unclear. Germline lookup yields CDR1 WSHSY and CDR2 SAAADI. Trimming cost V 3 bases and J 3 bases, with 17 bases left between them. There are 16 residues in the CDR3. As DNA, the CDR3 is TGCGCCAGCAGTGATCGCCAGTGGGAGGCTTACTATGGCTACACCTTC. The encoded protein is CASSDRQWEAYYGYTF.

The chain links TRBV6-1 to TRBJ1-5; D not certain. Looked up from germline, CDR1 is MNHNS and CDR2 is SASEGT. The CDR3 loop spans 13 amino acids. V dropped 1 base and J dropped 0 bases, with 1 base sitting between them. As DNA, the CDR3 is TGTGCCAGCAGTGAAGGTAGCAATCAGCCCCAGCATTTT. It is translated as CASSEGSNQPQHF.

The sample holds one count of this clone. CDR3 sequence reads: CASSLAGNYNEQFF. DNA for the CDR3: TGTGCCAGCAGTTTAGCGGGGAACTACAATGAGCAGTTCTTC. The genes are TRBV28 and TRBJ2-1; maybe TRBD2 (6 bases). The CDR3 is made up of 14 amino acids. Germline values: CDR1 MDHEN, CDR2 SYDVKM. The V end was cut by 2 bases, the J end by 3 bases, with 8 bases between. Variable domain in full (rest from reference TRBV28 and TRBJ2-1): DVKVTQSSRYLVKRTGEKVFLECVQDMDHENMFWYRQDPGLGLRLIYFSYDVKMKEKGDIPEGYSVSREKKERFSLILESASTNQTSMYLCASSLAGNYNEQFFGPGTRLTVL.

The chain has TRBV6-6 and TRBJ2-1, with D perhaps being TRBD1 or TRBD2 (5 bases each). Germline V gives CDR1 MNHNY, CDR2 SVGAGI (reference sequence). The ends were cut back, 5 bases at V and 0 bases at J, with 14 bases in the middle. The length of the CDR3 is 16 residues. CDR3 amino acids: CASSPRGGGSYNEQFF. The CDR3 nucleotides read TGTGCCAGCAGTCCACGGGGCGGAGGCTCCTACAATGAGCAGTTCTTC.